Listed below are T cell receptor beta chains from one sample, sequenced in a study of T cell repertoires in cytomegalovirus infection. Their antigen targets remain unknown. TCRdb reprocessed the reads with MiXCR, giving one entry per CDR3 protein. The sample has some 99,000 distinct CDR3 sequences; less than 30% are singletons. This sample comprised CD8+ T cells from cultured PBMCs, obtained from culture after CMV antigen stimulation. All receptors derive from a human donor in good health (CMV status not recorded). Some clones in this sample may be carry-over from other donors' samples. CDR3s include the opening cysteine and the closing phenylalanine or tryptophan. Fields, in order: V gene, J gene, clone size, D gene, CDR3 DNA, CDR3 protein. D genes are given only for firm matches. Rows may omit the clone size; those that give it use once, few, many or a size class.

TRBV9	TRBJ1-2	.	.	TGTGCCAGCAGCCCCCCTGAAGGGGATAAGTATGGCTACACCTTC	CASSPPEGDKYGYTF
TRBV5-6	TRBJ1-2	.	TRBD1	TGTGCCAGCAGCTTTCCGGGACAGGGATCAGGTGGCTACACCTTC	CASSFPGQGSGGYTF
TRBV6-5	TRBJ2-1	.	TRBD2	TGTGCCAGCACCATAGCGGGGGAGCTCTACAATGAGCAGTTCTTC	CASTIAGELYNEQFF
TRBV6-5	TRBJ2-7	.	TRBD2	TGTGCCAGCATCCGGACTAGCGGGGGGTTCGAGCAGTACTTC	CASIRTSGGFEQYF
TRBV28	TRBJ1-5	.	TRBD1	TGTGCCAGCAGTTCTTACCTCCGACAGGGAGAAGGAAATCAGCCCCAGCATTTT	CASSSYLRQGEGNQPQHF
TRBV2	TRBJ2-1	.	TRBD2	TGTGCCAGCAGTTATAGCGGGGAGGGATATGATGAGCAGTTCTTC	CASSYSGEGYDEQFF
TRBV9	TRBJ1-2	.	.	TGTGCCAGCAGCGTAGATCGGGGCTCTGGCTACACCTTC	CASSVDRGSGYTF
TRBV28	TRBJ2-7	many	TRBD2	TGTGCCAGCTCTACCCCTGCCGGGGGGGCATCCGAGCAGTACTTC	CASSTPAGGASEQYF
TRBV6-5	TRBJ1-1	.	.	TGTGCCAGCAGTTACTCGGGGGAGAACACTGAAGCTTTCTTT	CASSYSGENTEAFF
TRBV7-9	TRBJ1-4	few	.	TGTGCCAGCAGCTTTATGGGGGGTGAAAAACTGTTTTTT	CASSFMGGEKLFF
TRBV7-9	TRBJ2-5	few	TRBD2	TGTGCCAGCAGCTACGCTAGCGGGGGTTACCCAGAGACCCAGTACTTC	CASSYASGGYPETQYF
TRBV12-3/TRBV12-4	TRBJ1-2	few	.	TGTGCCAGCAGCACCGATGGGACTGGAGCTAACTATGGCTACACCTTC	CASSTDGTGANYGYTF
TRBV25-1	TRBJ2-7	few	TRBD1	TGTGCCAGCAGTGGCTTATACAGGGGATACTACGAGCAGTACTTC	CASSGLYRGYYEQYF
TRBV4-1	TRBJ2-7	.	TRBD1	TGCGCCAGCAGCCAAGGGACAGGGATCGAGCAGTACTTC	CASSQGTGIEQYF
TRBV20-1	TRBJ2-3	many	.	TGCAGTGCTAGATCACTGGACGCTAGCACAGATACGCAGTATTTT	CSARSLDASTDTQYF
TRBV12-3/TRBV12-4	TRBJ2-3	.	TRBD2	TGTGCCAGCAGCCCGGGGCATACGGGGGGGGATACGCAGTATTTT	CASSPGHTGGDTQYF
TRBV28	TRBJ2-1	.	.	TGTGCCAGCAGTTTGCTTAGCTCCTACAATGAGCAGTTCTTC	CASSLLSSYNEQFF
TRBV15	TRBJ2-1	few	.	TGTGCCACCCGCGGCGTAAACGGCAACTTTGAGCAGTTCTTC	CATRGVNGNFEQFF
TRBV11-3	TRBJ2-1	many	.	TGTGCCAGCAGAGGTGGAGGGGACAATGAGCAGTTCTTC	CASRGGGDNEQFF
TRBV7-8	TRBJ1-6	many	.	TGTGCCAGCAGCCCCGGGGCGAGTACATACCTCCACTTT	CASSPGASTYLHF
TRBV28	TRBJ1-2	many	.	TGTGCCAGCAGTTTCGCCGGAGGGGACGGGAACGGCTACACCTTC	CASSFAGGDGNGYTF
TRBV6-8	TRBJ1-2	.	TRBD1	TGTGCCAGTTTTTCCCGGGACAGGGACTTTAGGGGCTACACCTTC	CASFSRDRDFRGYTF
TRBV18	TRBJ2-5	.	TRBD2	TGTGCCAGCTCACCATGGCGGGGGGAAACCCAAGAGACCCAGTACTTC	CASSPWRGETQETQYF
TRBV7-9	TRBJ2-3	few	.	TGTGCCAGCAGCTTAGCGTATGGGGGAGATACGCAGTATTTT	CASSLAYGGDTQYF
TRBV3-1	TRBJ1-5	.	TRBD1	TGTGCCAGCAGCCGACAGGGATATCAGCCCCAGCATTTT	CASSRQGYQPQHF
TRBV7-6	TRBJ2-5	.	.	TGTGCCAGCAGCTTTTTTGGGCTAGAAGAGACCCAGTACTTC	CASSFFGLEETQYF
TRBV7-6	TRBJ2-1	few	.	TGTGCCAGCAGCTGGACGGACGCCCAGCAGTTCTTC	CASSWTDAQQFF
TRBV19	TRBJ2-1	few	.	TGTGCCACCGGGGTTGACTACAATGAGCAGTTCTTC	CATGVDYNEQFF
TRBV6-1	TRBJ2-1	.	TRBD1	TGTGCCAGCAGTGAGCAGGGGGCCAACAATGAGCAGTTCTTC	CASSEQGANNEQFF
TRBV27	TRBJ1-2	few	TRBD1	TGTGCCAGCAGACCCTCACAGGGGGCGGGAGGCTACACCTTC	CASRPSQGAGGYTF